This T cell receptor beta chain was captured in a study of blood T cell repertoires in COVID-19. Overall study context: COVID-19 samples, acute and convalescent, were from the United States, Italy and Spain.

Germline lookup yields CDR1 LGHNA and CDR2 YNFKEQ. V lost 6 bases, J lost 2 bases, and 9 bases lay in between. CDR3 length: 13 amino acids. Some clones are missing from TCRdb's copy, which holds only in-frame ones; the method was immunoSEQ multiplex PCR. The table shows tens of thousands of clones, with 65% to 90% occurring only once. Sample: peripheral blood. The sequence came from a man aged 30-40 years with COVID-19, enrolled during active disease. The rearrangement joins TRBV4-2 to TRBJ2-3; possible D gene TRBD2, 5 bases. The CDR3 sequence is CASRNRDTDTQYF. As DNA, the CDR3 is TGTGCCAGCAGAAACCGGGACACAGATACGCAGTATTTT.